One and the same sample provided the 29 T cell receptor beta chains below, sequenced in a study of early T cells in non-severe SARS-CoV-2 infection. TCRdb processed the 5' RACE reads anew with MiXCR; each CDR3 protein has one entry. The repertoire holds about 33,000 distinct CDR3 sequences, with around 5% as singletons. Input material: whole blood. The receptor set was obtained from an adult who was a healthcare worker with PCR-confirmed SARS-CoV-2 infection or an uninfected control (not recorded which).

Ten or more counts support this clonotype. The chain combines TRBV7-2 with TRBJ1-2, with TRBD1 matching over 7 bases. Germline V gene data show CDR1 as SGHTA and CDR2 as FQGNSA. V shed 1 base, J shed 4 bases, and the junction held 6 bases outside the gene matches. The length of the CDR3 is 15 residues. The CDR3 is CASSLGRGGSYGYTF. CDR3 nucleotides: TGTGCCAGCAGCTTAGGCAGGGGGGGCAGCTATGGCTACACCTTC.

This clonotype was detected many times. V and J are TRBV6-2 or TRBV6-3 and TRBJ2-7; 10 bases align to TRBD2. Germline trimming cut 8 bases from V and 2 bases from J; bases unmatched to any gene: 6. From germline, CDR1 is MNHEY and CDR2 SVGEGT. CDR3 length: 14 amino acids. The CDR3 bases are TGTGCCAGCTCCCCCAGCGGGAGGGCCTACGAGCAGTACTTC. It is translated as CASSPSGRAYEQYF.

The J gene is TRBJ1-4, the V gene TRBV28, with a tentative D call TRBD1 (5 bases). V was pared by 5 bases and J by 5 bases, with 15 bases between. CDR1 is MDHEN and CDR2 is SYDVKM in the germline V gene. The CDR3 is 15 residues long. The CDR3 DNA is TGTGCCAGCAGTCCACCCGGGGGGGGGAATGAAAAACTGTTTTTT. Protein product: CASSPPGGGNEKLFF.

There are a few counts of this clonotype. The rearrangement uses TRBV6-1 and TRBJ2-2, with TRBD2 identical over 10 bases. V was pared by 3 bases and J by 3 bases, with 7 bases of the junction left unmatched. The CDR3 loop spans 17 amino acids. The germline CDR1 and CDR2 sequences are MNHNS and SASEGT. DNA of the CDR3: TGTGCCAGCAGTGACCAGGCTGGACTAGCGGACACCGGGGAGCTGTTTTTT. Translating it yields CASSDQAGLADTGELFF.

This clonotype appeared many times. The J gene is TRBJ2-5, the V gene TRBV21-1; no check of the table's D call, TRBD2, against the DNA was made. TRBV21-1 is assigned pseudogene status. This CDR3 spans 16 amino acids. The CDR3 is CASSPRGSGSSKTQYF. CDR3 sequence (DNA): TGTGCCAGCAGCCCCCGGGGCAGCGGGAGTTCGAAGACCCAGTACTTC.

This clonotype has ten or more counts. Written as DNA, the CDR3 is TGTGCCAGCAGCCAATTATACGAGCAGTACTTC. Translation: CASSQLYEQYF. The J gene is TRBJ2-7, the V gene TRBV7-9; D call uncertain. The V end lost 5 bases, the J end lost 4 bases, and 6 bases lay between the germline ends. The CDR3 is 11 amino acids. Per germline, CDR1 SEHNR and CDR2 FQNEAQ (reference sequence).

This clonotype occurred many times. The chain uses TRBV7-9 and TRBJ1-6; 7 nucleotides line up with TRBD1. The CDR3 spans 15 residues. Germline CDR1 and CDR2: SEHNR and FQNEAQ (reference sequence). J lost 10 bases, V lost 5 bases, and 11 bases had no gene match. CDR3 region: CASSLGDRVGSPLHF. Written as DNA, the CDR3 is TGTGCCAGCAGCCTAGGAGACAGGGTGGGCTCACCCCTCCACTTT.

The genes are TRBV11-1 and TRBJ2-1; TRBD2 aligns across 10 bases. Looked up from germline, CDR1 is SGHAT and CDR2 is FQDESV (reference sequence). The CDR3 has 17 residues. With 1 base clipped from V and 2 bases from J, the junction kept 5 bases outside the gene matches. In DNA form, the CDR3 reads TGTGCCAGCAGCTTAGTTAGCGGGAGGACAGCCTACAATGAGCAGTTCTTC. Translation gives CASSLVSGRTAYNEQFF.

This clonotype has a count of ten or more. J is TRBJ1-1 and V is TRBV5-1; unclear D gene. The V and J ends lost 0 bases and 0 bases respectively, with 12 bases between them. This CDR3 spans 16 amino acids. In germline, CDR1 is SGHRS, CDR2 YFSETQ. The CDR3 region has the DNA TGCGCCAGCAGCTTGGCCACGGGCCCGATGAACACTGAAGCTTTCTTT. This sequence encodes CASSLATGPMNTEAFF.

This clonotype was observed a handful of times. The chain has TRBV30 and TRBJ2-3, with D possibly matching TRBD2 (7 bases). V lost 0 bases and J 6 bases, leaving 13 bases between the germline ends. The germline CDR1 and CDR2 sequences are GTSNPN and SVGIG (reference sequence). The length of the CDR3 is 14 residues. The CDR3 DNA follows: TGTGCCTGGAGTGTAAGAGGGGGAGGGGATACGCAGTATTTT. Translated: CAWSVRGGGDTQYF.

This clonotype was picked up many times. The V and J genes are TRBV10-3 and TRBJ2-3; D ambiguous. V was trimmed by 7 bases and J by 4 bases, leaving 12 bases between them. The CDR3 consists of 13 residues. CDR1 and CDR2 from the germline V gene are ENHRY and SYGVKD. CDR3: CAIKPSKADTQYF. The CDR3 coding sequence is TGTGCCATCAAACCCTCTAAGGCAGATACGCAGTATTTT.

The genes are TRBV6-2 or TRBV6-3 and TRBJ2-3; no clear D. Germline CDR1 MNHEY, CDR2 SVGEGT. The ends were cut back, 8 bases at V and 0 bases at J, with 21 bases in the middle. The CDR3 consists of 17 residues. The CDR3 DNA reads TGTGCCAGCCCCCAAATGGTGGTAGCACTAAGCACAGATACGCAGTATTTT. Its translation is CASPQMVVALSTDTQYF.

This clonotype has a count of ten or more. The CDR3 protein is CASSVSTSGVIEQFF. The DNA for the CDR3 is TGTGCCAGCAGCGTTTCCACTAGCGGGGTGATTGAGCAGTTCTTC. This sequence joins TRBV9 and TRBJ2-1, with 10 bases identical to TRBD2. CDR1 is SGDLS and CDR2 is YYNGEE in the germline V gene. CDR3 size: 15 residues. The junction had 8 bases not matched to a gene; V was cut back by 2 bases and J by 9 bases.

The chain links TRBV7-9 to TRBJ2-7; the D is unclear. Germline CDR1 SEHNR, CDR2 FQNEAQ (reference sequence). This CDR3 has 15 residues. V was cut by 2 bases and J by 5 bases, with 16 bases left in between. In nucleotides, the CDR3 is TGTGCCAGCAGCTTATTGCTCCAGGATTCTGACGAGCAGTACTTC. Translated: CASSLLLQDSDEQYF.

This clonotype was detected many times. CDR3 bases: TGTGCCACCAGCTTTAGCGGGAGCGGGAATGAGCAGTTCTTC. This codes for CATSFSGSGNEQFF. The chain links TRBV24-1 to TRBJ2-1, with 9 bases fitting TRBD2. V was pared by 7 bases and J by 7 bases, with 7 bases of the junction left unmatched. Germline V lookup: CDR1 KGHDR, CDR2 SFDVKD. The CDR3 is 14 residues long.

This clonotype was seen ten or more times. The rearrangement links TRBV30 to TRBJ1-1; possible D gene TRBD1, 6 bases. Trimming stripped 2 bases from V and 1 base from J, with 20 bases between. This CDR3 has 17 residues. Germline lookup yields CDR1 GTSNPN and CDR2 SVGIG (reference sequence). In nucleotides, the CDR3 is TGTGCCTGGAGTCCCTCGGGACACCGGAGGCGGAACACTGAAGCTTTCTTT. Its translation is CAWSPSGHRRRNTEAFF.

This clonotype was counted many times. The chain combines TRBV7-2 with TRBJ2-1; D may correspond to TRBD1 or TRBD2 (5 bases each). CDR1 SGHTA and CDR2 FQGNSA come from the germline V gene. The CDR3 extends over 14 amino acids. The V end was cut by 5 bases, the J end by 6 bases, with 14 bases between. The DNA of the CDR3 is TGTGCCAGCAGCCCGGGAACAGGTTTCAATGAGCAGTTCTTC. It encodes CASSPGTGFNEQFF.

This clonotype came up many times. The rearrangement links TRBV7-3 to TRBJ1-2; 7 nucleotides align to TRBD1. Germline lookup yields CDR1 SGHTA and CDR2 FQGTGA. The V gene end was trimmed by 3 bases and the J gene end by 2 bases; junction bases not matched to a gene: 6. This CDR3 comprises 15 residues. Here the CDR3 reads CASSLTRTGNYGYTF. Here the CDR3 DNA reads TGTGCCAGCAGCTTGACGCGGACAGGCAACTATGGCTACACCTTC. Full variable domain (missing parts from reference TRBV7-3 and TRBJ1-2): GAGVSQTPSNKVTEKGKYVELRCDPISGHTALYWYRQSLGQGPEFLIYFQGTGAADDSGLPNDRFFAVRPEGSVSTLKIQRTERGDSAVYLCASSLTRTGNYGYTFGSGTRLTVV.

This clonotype was counted at least ten times. CDR3 bases: TGTGCCAGCAGTGAAGTACAGGGTGACGAGCAGTACTTC. It translates to CASSEVQGDEQYF. This chain uses TRBV6-4 with TRBJ2-7; maybe TRBD1 (6 bases). Trimming left V 3 bases short and J 5 bases short, with 11 bases between. CDR1 and CDR2 from the germline V gene are MRHNA and SNTAGT. CDR3 length: 13 residues.

This clonotype was seen at least ten times. The rearrangement links TRBV5-1 to TRBJ2-3; D remains unclear. CDR1 and CDR2 (germline): SGHRS, YFSETQ. Trimming pared 6 bases from V and 1 base from J, leaving 12 bases between. The CDR3 spans 14 residues. This chain's CDR3 is CASKVGFRTDTQYF. The CDR3 nucleotides read TGCGCCAGCAAAGTGGGGTTCCGCACAGATACGCAGTATTTT. Combining the CDR3 with reference TRBV5-1 and TRBJ2-3 gives the whole variable domain KAGVTQTPRYLIKTRGQQVTLSCSPISGHRSVSWYQQTPGQGLQFLFEYFSETQRNKGNFPGRFSGRQFSNSRSEMNVSTLELGDSALYLCASKVGFRTDTQYFGPGTRLTVL.

This clonotype appeared a few times. The rearrangement joins TRBV7-9 to TRBJ1-2, with unresolved D. Germline V lookup: CDR1 SEHNR, CDR2 FQNEAQ (reference sequence). V was pared by 5 bases and J by 4 bases, with 20 bases between. CDR3 length: 16 amino acids. DNA for the CDR3: TGTGCCAGCAGCCCCCTAGTGGTCCAGGAGGGCTATGGCTACACCTTC. Translation gives CASSPLVVQEGYGYTF.

This clonotype has a count of ten or more. The rearrangement joins TRBV5-1 to TRBJ1-2; 11 positions agree with TRBD1. V lost 8 bases and J lost 6; bases outside the gene matches: 6. In germline, CDR1 is SGHRS, CDR2 YFSETQ. This CDR3 has 13 amino acids. CDR3 sequence reads: CASETGQGDGYTF. CDR3 coding DNA: TGCGCCAGTGAGACGGGACAGGGGGATGGCTACACCTTC.

Ten or more counts support this clonotype. The chain combines TRBV4-2 with TRBJ1-1; the D is unclear. Germline CDR1 is LGHNA and CDR2 is YNFKEQ. The germline V and J ends were trimmed by 0 bases and 0 bases, with 11 bases remaining between them. The CDR3 consists of 16 residues. The DNA of the CDR3 is TGTGCCAGCAGCCAAGAAGGTCTGGGTTTGAACACTGAAGCTTTCTTT. Encoded protein: CASSQEGLGLNTEAFF.

The table lists this clonotype with many counts. This chain uses TRBV7-2 with TRBJ2-7; D remains unclear. V shed 3 bases and J shed 7 bases, with 7 bases lying between them. Looked up from germline, CDR1 is SGHTA and CDR2 is FQGNSA. This CDR3 has 11 residues. The CDR3 DNA sequence: TGTGCCAGCAGCTTTATGGGGGAGCAGTACTTC. It specifies CASSFMGEQYF.

The chain employs TRBV20-1 and TRBJ2-5; TRBD2 agrees at 8 bases. The junction had 17 bases not matched to a gene; V was cut back by 6 bases and J by 5 bases. The CDR3 runs 16 residues. From germline, CDR1 is DFQATT and CDR2 SNEGSKA (reference sequence). The CDR3 region is CSAGSVFRGGLETQYF. CDR3 DNA: TGCAGTGCCGGTTCTGTCTTCCGGGGGGGCTTGGAGACCCAGTACTTC.

This clonotype was seen repeatedly, ten times or more. The chain combines TRBV20-1 with TRBJ2-7; a weak D match, TRBD1 (6 bases). The CDR3 consists of 15 residues. The germline V gene encodes CDR1 DFQATT and CDR2 SNEGSKA (reference sequence). The V end lost 2 bases, the J end lost 4 bases, and 18 bases lay between the germline ends. DNA of the CDR3: TGCAGTGCTAGATACTGGGGGCCTTTTGGTTACGAGCAGTACTTC. Protein sequence: CSARYWGPFGYEQYF.

The sample holds many counts of this clonotype. The rearrangement joins TRBV20-1 to TRBJ2-1, with TRBD2 matching over 15 bases. Germline CDR1 reads DFQATT; CDR2 reads SNEGSKA (reference sequence). CDR3 length: 16 residues. With 5 bases clipped from V and 6 bases from J, the junction kept 8 bases outside the gene matches. The CDR3 nucleotides are TGCAGTGCTGCCCCCGGGACTAGCGGGAGGCCCAATGAGCAGTTCTTC. It codes for CSAAPGTSGRPNEQFF.

In its sample, this clonotype was seen many times. This sequence joins TRBV11-2 and TRBJ1-2; weak D call: TRBD1 (5 bases). The CDR3 has 16 residues. Looked up from germline, CDR1 is SGHAT and CDR2 is FQNNGV. Deletions cut 2 bases from V and 1 base from J, with 14 bases between. CDR3 sequence (DNA): TGTGCCAGCAGCTTACCGGGCACAGGACTTAACTATGGCTACACCTTC. This translates into CASSLPGTGLNYGYTF.

The chain is built from TRBV10-2 and TRBJ2-3, with 13 bases matching TRBD2. The CDR3 totals 15 residues. Looked up from germline, CDR1 is WSHSY and CDR2 is SAAADI. V trimming: 10 bases; J trimming: 5 bases; junction bases outside the gene matches: 9. DNA for the CDR3: TGCGCCACCCTTGGACTAGCGGGGGCGGTAGATACGCAGTATTTT. It codes for CATLGLAGAVDTQYF.